This T cell receptor (beta chain) was identified during a study of T-cell memory formation after mild COVID-19. Concerning this clonotype: The antigen is undetermined.

V was trimmed by 2 bases and J by 3 bases, leaving 12 bases between them. CDR1 LGHNA and CDR2 YNFKEQ come from the germline V gene. The length of the CDR3 is 15 residues. TCRdb analysed the 5' RACE reads with MiXCR anew, one entry per CDR3 protein. The table has fewer than 400,000 distinct CDR3 sequences, about 17% seen once. Regarding the study as a whole: Clones that contracted from day 15 to 85 were balanced CD4/CD8, while later expanders leaned CD4+. The pre-infection memory compartment contained some responding clones, suggesting cross-reactive memory joined.

The source material was PBMCs or a T cell subset sorted from them (not recorded which). The rearrangement uses TRBV4-2 and TRBJ2-3; TRBD2 might be the D (6 bases). The clonotype originates from a man younger than 30 who had mild COVID-19 (a few samples of this study predate the infection). Cell type and time point are not known. The CDR3 sequence: CASSQPRDSTDTQYF. The CDR3 nucleotides are TGTGCCAGCAGCCAACCCCGGGACTCGACAGATACGCAGTATTTT.